These T cell receptor beta chains were read from a single sample in a study of blood T cell repertoires in COVID-19. Generated by immunoSEQ multiplex PCR, the TCRdb table keeps only in-frame clones and is missing some. The data contain 100,000 to 150,000 clones, about 90% of them seen just once; the ten biggest clones take up around 2.1%. Sequencing was carried out using peripheral blood. The receptors derive from a man aged 45-60 years with COVID-19, enrolled during active disease. The conserved cysteine and the conserved F or W are not part of the CDR3 here.

TRBJ2-2,14,TRBV5-1,ASSLQGPGNTGELF
TRBJ2-3,12,TRBV18,ASSPLRVGDTQY
TRBJ2-7,9,TRBV20-1,SARDGGSTD
TRBJ1-5,11,TRBV30,AWNEFMDQPQH
TRBJ2-3,13,TRBV15,ATSFRLELTDTQY
TRBJ2-5,16,TRBV9,ASSGTGTSGRRAETQY
TRBJ2-1,16,TRBV7-8,ASSLEGLADNSYNEQF
TRBJ2-7,12,TRBV4-3,ASAVARTGYEQY
TRBJ2-3,13,TRBV29-1,SVGVPQGLTDTQY
TRBJ2-7,14,TRBV19,ASSMVGSGIHNEQY
TRBJ1-1,12,TRBV18,ASSPGNRVTEAF
TRBJ2-1,14,TRBV5-1,ASSRGLAGGLNEQF
TRBJ2-3,11,TRBV5-1,ASSHAGGDTQY